This T cell receptor beta chain was found in a study of shared clonotypes between healthy human individuals. Study overall: Three plates each covered CD4 naive and memory; CD8 naive two, CD8 memory one.

As regards this clone: Its specificity is not known.

Sequencing was performed with immunoSEQ multiplex PCR; in TCRdb, only in-frame clones are kept and a portion is missing. The data show 1,400,000 or so clones, with around 98.5% seen just once and 0.36% held by the top ten. Whole-study findings and limits: Among donors, sharing of clonotypes was expected to be affected by sequencing depth. Naive subsets tended to show greater estimated richness than memory subsets.

Germline loops: CDR1 SGDLS, CDR2 YYNGEE. This CDR3 has 14 residues. The V segment lost 5 bases and the J segment 8 bases; nucleotides outside the gene matches: 7. A split of CD4+ cells into CD45RA+ naive and CD45RA-negative memory subsets was performed. Material for sequencing was naive CD4+ T cells sorted from blood. Regarding subset: CD45RA+ positively selected. The chain uses TRBV9 and TRBJ2-1; 10 bases are a match to TRBD2. The receptor's source is a man aged 25-40 years in good health. This chain's CDR3 is CASSQAGGPHEQFF. The DNA for the CDR3 is TGTGCCAGCAGTCAAGCGGGAGGGCCTCATGAGCAGTTCTTC.